This section outlines one T cell receptor (beta chain) sequence together with its context. Per the original methods: It was from reference gene primer amplification that nucleated cell counts were estimated. Assay used: immunoSEQ multiplex PCR; TCRdb lists only in-frame clones, some missing. V and J calls and clone size are given by that table; D and trimming were obtained from the DNA. The profile covers some 150,000 clones, with roughly 80% appearing a single time and around 10% taken by the ten largest. This entry comes from a study of blood T cell repertoires in COVID-19. Study in general: Material from acute and convalescent COVID-19 was sourced from the United States, Italy and Spain. The analysed material was cDNA or gDNA that came from T cells, B-cell-depleted T cells, or PBMCs.

The CDR3 runs 16 residues. Germline-derived CDR1 and CDR2 are MGHRA and YSYEKL. Trimming left V 5 bases short and J 1 base short, with 17 bases between. V and J are TRBV4-1 and TRBJ1-2; D is possibly TRBD1 (5 bases). The clonotype was recovered from a woman aged 80 or older in a cohort sampled during active or convalescent COVID-19. Sequencing was carried out using peripheral blood. CDR3 sequence reads: CASSRDEGGFNYGYTF. For the CDR3, the DNA is TGCGCCAGCAGCAGGGACGAGGGAGGGTTTAACTATGGCTACACCTTC.